The TCR beta chain under discussion was sequenced for a study of cytomegalovirus exposure and HLA in healthy donors (dated by TCRdb to about 2017). Broadly, across the study: According to an earlier analysis of a few hundred of the donors, about 180 million T cells yielded over 90 million unique TCR beta sequences and 276 Gb of sequence data. An early release that covered some 630 HLA-typed donors contained 300 to 350 gigabases of sequencing data and 85 million to 100 million unique TCR sequences. Among the approximately 420 genotyped donors, around 81% belonged to the genetic ancestry cluster associated with self-reported Caucasian donors. The study aimed to test whether signatures of past pathogen exposure could be identified by cataloging public T cell receptors. The T cell repertoires of about 700 subjects were profiled by immunosequencing and related to cytomegalovirus serostatus. Besides the first cohort of approximately 670 subjects, a separate validation cohort made up of 90 to 150 different subjects was used. To predict cytomegalovirus infection status, the study brought together high-throughput TCR immunosequencing, statistical association of individual TCRs with disease status, and machine learning. A later analysis re-analyzed previously published TCR beta repertoires from 550 to 700 donors and added high-resolution HLA genotyping to study TCR occurrence patterns. The later analysis used no new phenotypic data to find candidate immune exposures, relying instead on TCR beta sequences and their occurrence across donors. In an earlier analysis of more than 550 of the donors, high-throughput TCR beta sequencing was used to judge whether each TCR beta V gene segment behaved as functional or pseudogenic. Donor age, sex, ethnicity and CMV serostatus were compiled together with the repertoire data. Genome-wide SNP genotypes for about 55% of the roughly 670 donors were used in a later genetic analysis, which treated that subset as a discovery cohort. Every discovery cohort repertoire had been produced on one sequencing platform. HLA typing included class I and class II loci at four-digit resolution. Typing coverage varied by locus: roughly 629-640 donors for A, B, C, DRB1 and DQB1; 522 for DQA1; approximately 570 for DPA1; around 490 for DPB1. Four or five DR-DQ haplotypes were handled as single units for association and clustering because linkage in the cohort was strong. Among 398 genotyped donors of the cohort, an average of approximately 240,000 unique TCR beta nucleotide sequences was sequenced per donor, of which about 18% were non-productive. What the work shows at the level of the full study, not this receptor alone: In a later analysis, around 17,000 TCR beta sequences were associated with specific HLA alleles at a false discovery rate of 0.05. Because counts were too low, roughly 18 rarely observed V segments, including chromosome 9 orphons, were left out of the earlier analysis of 587 of the donors. The cohort was sequenced for TCR beta chains only, and without alpha or paired-chain data the features that could be detected were limited. Strong co-occurrence of HLA alleles, especially DR and DQ, made assigning TCR associations to individual alleles difficult. In an earlier analysis of approximately 590 of the donors, most TCR beta V segments were observed in productive rearrangements about 90% or about 30% of the time, broadly matching IMGT annotations. Cytomegalovirus status was reported to be diagnosed by the classifier with high specificity and sensitivity in both the original and validation cohorts. Some IMGT-functional V segments, including TRBV6-2 and TRBV6-3, could not be told apart with the 87-base-pair reads, so those segments were excluded. A cluster of highly shared sequence variants was judged likely to be a technical artifact of the sequencing pipeline. Immune exposure information for the cohort was limited to CMV serostatus. The study listed 170 or so TCR beta chains as associated with cytomegalovirus. A later analysis found that HLA-associated TCR beta chains were more clonally expanded and had lower generation probabilities than equally common non-associated chains. A few of the identified cytomegalovirus-associated TCR beta chains were confirmed in vitro to be specific for cytomegalovirus antigens. According to a later analysis, parvovirus B19, influenza, CMV and Epstein-Barr virus appeared linked to several top co-occurrence clusters. Roughly uniform sequencing depth across donors was assumed in presence/absence analyses, although this assumption may not hold. According to a later genetic analysis, donors in an Asian-associated ancestry cluster had fewer N-insertions in productive TCRs than the roughly 700-donor mean. In a later analysis, the rate of TCR association differed among HLA loci, with DRB1 alleles having the most associated TCRs and HLA-C alleles having the fewest. In a later analysis, most CMV-associated TCR beta chains were found to appear HLA-restricted, with HLA associations seemingly driven largely by CMV exposure. Linkage disequilibrium might explain the correlated functional status among segregating V segments, but an unknown experimental factor could not be ruled out. V-gene and J-gene trimming of TCR beta chains was associated with a missense DCLRE1C variant in a later genetic analysis, and the association was replicated in an independent cohort. Because HLA typing was unavailable for some donors at each locus, only the typed subset was used in association tests. According to the authors, the approach could potentially be generalized to other disease states and immunological phenotypes. Across donors, most TCR sequences were observed very rarely, whereas some public TCRs were present in many individuals. A further reported finding was that TCR beta sequences accurately predicted the HLA-A and HLA-B alleles for most subjects in the first cohort.

The library was generated by the immunoSEQ multiplex PCR assay. For the multiplex PCR, a mixture combining 60 forward primers for TCR Vbeta segments and 13 reverse primers for TCR Jbeta segments was used. Amplification of the CDR3 region of rearranged TCR beta genes was performed with a multiplex PCR assay on genomic DNA. On the Illumina HiSeq System, the amplified TCR beta libraries were sequenced as 87-base-pair reads. The authors' pipeline ran thus. Across the 670 or so repertoires, a later analysis counted some 81 million unique TCR beta chains, roughly 11 million of which were shared by at least two donors. A nearest-neighbor algorithm error-corrected the raw reads and collapsed the reads into unique sequences, merging closely related sequences to remove PCR and sequencing errors. Alignment of CDR3 sequences to IMGT reference sequences was used to assign V, D and J gene segments. For a sequence to be retained, at least a six-nucleotide match to both a V gene segment and a J gene segment was required. Rearrangements were called productive when the CDR3 lacked stop codons and stayed in frame with V and J; all others were non-productive. Following IMGT convention, CDR3 was defined as the stretch from the second conserved V-encoded cysteine to the conserved J-encoded phenylalanine. In an earlier analysis of roughly 610 of the donors, sequences lacking an unambiguous match to a single V gene segment were excluded. In an earlier analysis of around 590 of the donors, a V segment was called functional when productive rearrangements were above 56.7%, and segregating when the standard deviation between donors exceeded 5%. A statistical classification framework was developed to diagnose cytomegalovirus status using the catalog of TCR beta chain sequences. In a later analysis, TCR nucleotide sequences were compared against IMGT/GENE-DB human TR gene sequences so that V and J genes could be assigned. In a later analysis, CDR3 sequences and most-parsimonious VDJ recombination scenarios were assigned using the TCRdist pipeline. In a later analysis, each TCR beta chain was defined by its CDR3 amino acid sequence together with its V-gene family, and reads lacking a unique V-gene family were excluded. As a way to deal with suspected cross-contamination and a sequencing artifact, a later analysis dropped hundreds of nucleotide sequences that were highly shared and had low generation probability. In a later analysis, a clonal expansion index for each public chain was calculated from normalized within-repertoire ranks of inferred template counts. In a later analysis, generation probabilities were computed using a VDJ recombination model fitted to out-of-frame rearrangements, and the results were checked against IGoR. Hypergeometric tests were used in a later analysis to score TCR-TCR, TCR-HLA and TCR-CMV co-occurrence, with a repertoire-size bias correction applied to the TCR pairs. False discovery rates were estimated in a later analysis by permuting HLA or CMV assignments 20 times. In a later analysis, co-occurring TCRs were grouped using DBSCAN, with TCRdist sequence similarity added in when clustering inside HLA-allele-positive subsets. Co-occurrence clustering excluded repertoires with fewer than 30,000 or more than 120,000 public chains, plus five with anomalous nucleotide sharing. TCRdb took over this immuneACCESS table, retaining in-frame rearrangements with V and J assigned. Such tables are incomplete; in checked studies, under half of the missing clones stem from an unresolved V gene, and the remainder is unexplained. The DNA gave D and trimming, while V, J and clone size come from that table. The sample contains about 180,000 clones, 80% to 85% of them found a single time. Around 0.98% of the sample lies in the top ten.

Worth noting for this clone: Which antigen it targets is not known. No base quality information exists; no much larger clone differs at one position.

CDR1 SEHNR and CDR2 FQNEAQ are derived from the germline V gene (reference sequence). V and J are trimmed by 11 bases and 5 bases, and the gene matches miss 18 bases of the junction. CDR3 length: 16 amino acids, cysteine to phenylalanine. Only the CDR3 portion is preserved as DNA: 48 bases, with reading frame beginning at the first base. The cohort comprised 550 to 700 healthy bone marrow donors. All cohort members were sampled while nominally healthy, although unrecorded immune exposures were likely present. The donor was CMV seronegative and belonged to the group of roughly 330 seronegative cohort members. Each donor provided a peripheral blood sample, and peripheral blood mononuclear cells were used for TCR beta sequencing. Genomic DNA was extracted from the blood cell samples with the Qiagen DNeasy Blood Extraction Kit.

The sequencing input was PBMCs. The chain joins TRBV7-9 to TRBJ2-7; 10 nucleotides in the junction match TRBD1. This sequence originates from a man younger than 45 in good health and CMV-seronegative. The nucleotides are TGTGCCGGGGGGGGAACTAAGACAGGGGGCCTGGACGAGCAGTACTTC. Translated, it gives CAGGGTKTGGLDEQYF.